The rows below give T cell receptor beta chains drawn from one sample of a study of response to subunit inactivated influenza vaccine. TCRdb reprocessed the RT-PCR reads with MiXCR, giving one entry per CDR3 protein. There are just under 550,000 distinct CDR3 sequences in the sample; under 25% occur only once, and around 2.8% lies in the top ten. A further study also used this sample, focusing on T cells expressing NK-cell markers.

The sample in question was CD4+ T cells sorted from PBMCs, obtained less than 13 days after vaccination. The receptors originated from a man in his fifties who received an inactivated influenza vaccine. Both conserved end residues are part of each CDR3. D genes are given only for firm matches. Clone size appears in some rows only: once, few, many, or a class for an expanded clone.

v_gene: TRBV4-3; abundance: -; d_gene: -; j_gene: TRBJ2-7; CDR3aa: CASSQVVGKEQYF; CDR3nt: TGCGCCAGCAGCCAAGTCGTAGGGAAGGAGCAGTACTTC
v_gene: TRBV5-1; abundance: few; d_gene: TRBD2; j_gene: TRBJ2-1; CDR3aa: CASSFRGGGAFGNEQFF; CDR3nt: TGCGCCAGCAGTTTTCGCGGCGGGGGGGCCTTTGGCAATGAGCAGTTCTTC
v_gene: TRBV24-1; abundance: few; d_gene: TRBD1; j_gene: TRBJ2-1; CDR3aa: CATSDGTGYRNEQFF; CDR3nt: TGTGCCACCAGTGACGGGACAGGGTATCGCAATGAGCAGTTCTTC
v_gene: TRBV20-1; abundance: -; d_gene: -; j_gene: TRBJ1-5; CDR3aa: CSAQQARASAPQHF; CDR3nt: TGCAGTGCACAGCAGGCCAGGGCCTCTGCGCCCCAGCATTTT
v_gene: TRBV11-1; abundance: few; d_gene: TRBD2; j_gene: TRBJ2-1; CDR3aa: CASSLERGTSGAYNEQFF; CDR3nt: TGTGCCAGCAGCTTAGAAAGGGGGACTAGCGGTGCCTACAATGAGCAGTTCTTC
v_gene: TRBV10-3; abundance: once; d_gene: -; j_gene: TRBJ2-3; CDR3aa: CAISGEGGVTDTQYF; CDR3nt: TGTGCCATCAGTGGGGAGGGGGGGGTCACAGATACGCAGTATTTT
v_gene: TRBV29-1; abundance: many; d_gene: TRBD1; j_gene: TRBJ2-1; CDR3aa: CSGGQAYNEQFF; CDR3nt: TGCAGCGGAGGACAGGCCTACAATGAGCAGTTCTTC
v_gene: TRBV12-3/TRBV12-4; abundance: -; d_gene: TRBD1; j_gene: TRBJ2-7; CDR3aa: CASRETGTGVYEQYF; CDR3nt: TGTGCCAGCAGAGAAACCGGGACAGGGGTATACGAGCAGTACTTC
v_gene: TRBV4-3; abundance: -; d_gene: TRBD1; j_gene: TRBJ2-1; CDR3aa: CASSQRQGQYNEQFF; CDR3nt: TGCGCCAGCAGCCAAAGACAGGGGCAATACAATGAGCAGTTCTTC
v_gene: TRBV3-1; abundance: many; d_gene: -; j_gene: TRBJ1-1; CDR3aa: CASSQDGAVKTEAFF; CDR3nt: TGTGCCAGCAGCCAAGACGGGGCAGTGAAAACTGAAGCTTTCTTT
v_gene: TRBV11-2; abundance: few; d_gene: -; j_gene: TRBJ2-7; CDR3aa: CASSLGTSGSHEQYF; CDR3nt: TGTGCCAGCAGCTTAGGGACATCAGGGAGTCACGAGCAGTACTTC
v_gene: TRBV29-1; abundance: -; d_gene: TRBD2; j_gene: TRBJ2-1; CDR3aa: CSVEGSGRNYNEQFF; CDR3nt: TGCAGCGTTGAAGGGAGCGGGAGGAACTACAATGAGCAGTTCTTC
v_gene: TRBV10-2; abundance: -; d_gene: -; j_gene: TRBJ2-2; CDR3aa: CASSNRESGELFF; CDR3nt: TGCGCCAGCAGTAACAGGGAGTCCGGGGAGCTGTTTTTT
v_gene: TRBV20-1; abundance: -; d_gene: -; j_gene: TRBJ2-3; CDR3aa: CSARDTTGKDTQYF; CDR3nt: TGCAGTGCTAGAGATACGACGGGAAAAGATACGCAGTATTTT
v_gene: TRBV24-1; abundance: -; d_gene: TRBD1; j_gene: TRBJ2-7; CDR3aa: CATSDSSGTGRGEQYF; CDR3nt: TGTGCCACCAGTGATTCATCCGGGACAGGGAGGGGAGAGCAGTACTTC
v_gene: TRBV7-9; abundance: -; d_gene: TRBD1; j_gene: TRBJ2-7; CDR3aa: CASSWDRLADEQYF; CDR3nt: TGTGCCAGCAGCTGGGACAGGCTCGCGGACGAGCAGTACTTC
v_gene: TRBV12-3/TRBV12-4; abundance: -; d_gene: -; j_gene: TRBJ2-1; CDR3aa: CASTPSLFSSYNEQFF; CDR3nt: TGTGCCAGCACCCCTAGCCTTTTCAGCTCCTACAATGAGCAGTTCTTC
v_gene: TRBV7-2; abundance: many; d_gene: -; j_gene: TRBJ1-2; CDR3aa: CASSEYRVGYTF; CDR3nt: TGTGCCAGCAGCGAATACAGGGTCGGCTACACCTTC
v_gene: TRBV20-1; abundance: many; d_gene: TRBD2; j_gene: TRBJ2-3; CDR3aa: CSARDWGLAGGNTDTQYF; CDR3nt: TGCAGTGCTAGAGATTGGGGTCTAGCGGGGGGAAACACAGATACGCAGTATTTT
v_gene: TRBV15; abundance: few; d_gene: TRBD2; j_gene: TRBJ2-1; CDR3aa: CATSRSMTSRYNEQFF; CDR3nt: TGTGCCACCAGCCGGAGCATGACTAGCCGATACAATGAGCAGTTCTTC
v_gene: TRBV7-2; abundance: -; d_gene: TRBD2; j_gene: TRBJ2-7; CDR3aa: CASSFISGTAYEQYF; CDR3nt: TGTGCCAGCAGCTTCATTAGCGGGACCGCCTACGAGCAGTACTTC
v_gene: TRBV15; abundance: few; d_gene: -; j_gene: TRBJ2-4; CDR3aa: CATSSLEGSDIQYF; CDR3nt: TGTGCCACCAGCAGTCTAGAGGGTTCGGACATTCAGTACTTC
v_gene: TRBV20-1; abundance: -; d_gene: TRBD2; j_gene: TRBJ2-1; CDR3aa: CSATLAGGPYEQFF; CDR3nt: TGCAGTGCCACACTAGCGGGAGGGCCCTATGAGCAGTTCTTC
v_gene: TRBV11-2; abundance: few; d_gene: TRBD1; j_gene: TRBJ2-6; CDR3aa: CASSSDRDTSGANVLTF; CDR3nt: TGTGCCAGCAGCTCGGACAGGGATACCTCTGGGGCCAACGTCCTGACTTTC
v_gene: TRBV6-1; abundance: -; d_gene: -; j_gene: TRBJ1-4; CDR3aa: CASSENSRKEKLFF; CDR3nt: TGTGCCAGCAGTGAGAACAGCCGTAAGGAAAAACTGTTTTTT
v_gene: TRBV5-5; abundance: -; d_gene: TRBD2; j_gene: TRBJ2-1; CDR3aa: CASSLRLAGYNEQFF; CDR3nt: TGTGCCAGCAGCTTAAGACTAGCGGGTTACAATGAGCAGTTCTTC
v_gene: TRBV20-1; abundance: -; d_gene: -; j_gene: TRBJ2-7; CDR3aa: CSARWQTYEQYF; CDR3nt: TGCAGTGCTAGATGGCAGACCTACGAGCAGTACTTC
v_gene: TRBV20-1; abundance: -; d_gene: TRBD1; j_gene: TRBJ1-4; CDR3aa: CSAPMGRGRLSNEKLFF; CDR3nt: TGCAGTGCACCGATGGGCAGGGGGCGTTTGTCTAATGAAAAACTGTTTTTT
v_gene: TRBV20-1; abundance: many; d_gene: -; j_gene: TRBJ2-3; CDR3aa: CSAPPHSTDTQYF; CDR3nt: TGCAGTGCTCCCCCTCACTCCACAGATACGCAGTATTTT
v_gene: TRBV10-3; abundance: -; d_gene: -; j_gene: TRBJ1-2; CDR3aa: CAISESDRTNYGYTF; CDR3nt: TGTGCCATCAGTGAGAGCGACAGGACTAACTATGGCTACACCTTC
v_gene: TRBV7-2; abundance: many; d_gene: -; j_gene: TRBJ2-2; CDR3aa: CASSLVPSAGELFF; CDR3nt: TGTGCCAGCAGTTTAGTTCCCTCAGCCGGGGAGCTGTTTTTT
v_gene: TRBV12-5; abundance: -; d_gene: TRBD1; j_gene: TRBJ2-5; CDR3aa: CASGLILGTGKETQYF; CDR3nt: TGTGCTAGTGGTTTGATACTCGGGACAGGAAAAGAGACCCAGTACTTC
v_gene: TRBV4-3; abundance: few; d_gene: -; j_gene: TRBJ1-6; CDR3aa: CASSQVNRANSPLHF; CDR3nt: TGCGCCAGCAGCCAAGTCAACAGGGCGAATTCACCCCTCCACTTT
v_gene: TRBV11-2; abundance: -; d_gene: TRBD2; j_gene: TRBJ2-3; CDR3aa: CASSPRLAGVDTQYF; CDR3nt: TGTGCCAGCAGCCCCCGACTAGCGGGGGTAGATACGCAGTATTTT
v_gene: TRBV12-3/TRBV12-4; abundance: few; d_gene: -; j_gene: TRBJ2-7; CDR3aa: CASSFHREQYF; CDR3nt: TGTGCCAGCAGTTTCCACAGAGAGCAGTACTTC
v_gene: TRBV6-5; abundance: many; d_gene: -; j_gene: TRBJ2-3; CDR3aa: CASSYGLYTDTQYF; CDR3nt: TGTGCCAGCAGTTACGGGTTATACACAGATACGCAGTATTTT
v_gene: TRBV11-2; abundance: -; d_gene: TRBD1; j_gene: TRBJ1-4; CDR3aa: CASSPLTGGLEKLFF; CDR3nt: TGTGCCAGCAGCCCGCTGACAGGGGGCCTCGAAAAACTGTTTTTT
v_gene: TRBV3-1; abundance: once; d_gene: -; j_gene: TRBJ2-5; CDR3aa: CASSPTGLPRETQYF; CDR3nt: TGTGCCAGCAGCCCGACGGGTTTACCCCGAGAGACCCAGTACTTC
v_gene: TRBV6-2/TRBV6-3; abundance: -; d_gene: TRBD1; j_gene: TRBJ1-2; CDR3aa: CASSQLTGGLGYTF; CDR3nt: TGTGCCAGCAGCCAGCTGACAGGGGGCCTTGGCTACACCTTC
v_gene: TRBV15; abundance: few; d_gene: TRBD2; j_gene: TRBJ2-1; CDR3aa: CATSRDLVLAGTNNEQFF; CDR3nt: TGTGCCACCAGCAGAGATCTAGTCCTAGCGGGAACAAACAATGAGCAGTTCTTC
v_gene: TRBV7-2; abundance: few; d_gene: TRBD1; j_gene: TRBJ2-5; CDR3aa: CASSPDRGHVETQYF; CDR3nt: TGTGCCAGCAGCCCGGACAGGGGGCACGTGGAGACCCAGTACTTC
v_gene: TRBV20-1; abundance: few; d_gene: -; j_gene: TRBJ2-7; CDR3aa: CSARDAERTAYEQYF; CDR3nt: TGCAGTGCTAGAGACGCCGAACGGACCGCCTACGAGCAGTACTTC
v_gene: TRBV6-1; abundance: -; d_gene: -; j_gene: TRBJ1-1; CDR3aa: CASSGETGRMNTEAFF; CDR3nt: TGTGCCAGCAGTGGGGAGACAGGCCGTATGAACACTGAAGCTTTCTTT
v_gene: TRBV29-1; abundance: -; d_gene: -; j_gene: TRBJ2-7; CDR3aa: CSVEGLGNSYEQYF; CDR3nt: TGCAGCGTTGAAGGACTAGGAAACTCCTACGAGCAGTACTTC
v_gene: TRBV11-1; abundance: few; d_gene: -; j_gene: TRBJ2-4; CDR3aa: CASTSGTGENIQYF; CDR3nt: TGTGCCAGCACCTCCGGGACGGGTGAAAACATTCAGTACTTC
v_gene: TRBV5-1; abundance: many; d_gene: -; j_gene: TRBJ2-2; CDR3aa: CASSLGHTGELFF; CDR3nt: TGCGCCAGCAGCTTGGGACACACCGGGGAGCTGTTTTTT
v_gene: TRBV2; abundance: -; d_gene: TRBD1; j_gene: TRBJ2-5; CDR3aa: CASKTGFPGEETQYF; CDR3nt: TGTGCCAGCAAGACAGGGTTCCCTGGTGAAGAGACCCAGTACTTC
v_gene: TRBV6-5; abundance: -; d_gene: -; j_gene: TRBJ2-7; CDR3aa: CASSYSGTLSYEQYF; CDR3nt: TGTGCCAGCAGTTACTCAGGGACTTTATCCTACGAGCAGTACTTC
v_gene: TRBV5-1; abundance: many; d_gene: -; j_gene: TRBJ2-7; CDR3aa: CASSLVDPRYEQYF; CDR3nt: TGCGCCAGCAGCTTGGTAGACCCTCGCTACGAGCAGTACTTC
v_gene: TRBV13; abundance: -; d_gene: TRBD1; j_gene: TRBJ2-3; CDR3aa: CASSFHPGQGPDTQYF; CDR3nt: TGTGCCAGCAGCTTCCATCCGGGACAGGGCCCAGATACGCAGTATTTT
v_gene: TRBV18; abundance: few; d_gene: TRBD1; j_gene: TRBJ2-7; CDR3aa: CASSPGTGSSYEQYF; CDR3nt: TGTGCCAGCTCACCAGGGACAGGGAGTTCCTACGAGCAGTACTTC